This T cell receptor beta chain is drawn from a study of shared clonotypes between healthy human individuals. Study background: The donor group consisted of two women and a few men, aged 18 to 49.

Trimming cost V 1 base and J 5 bases; bases outside gene matches: 10. The CDR3 extends over 16 amino acids. Looked up from germline, CDR1 is LGHNA and CDR2 is YNFKEQ. Researchers ran the assay at a deep level. Profiling relied on immunoSEQ multiplex PCR, and the TCRdb table lists in-frame clones only, not all of them. The sample includes fewer than 130,000 clones, 65% to 75% of them seen just once. The chain joins TRBV4-2 to TRBJ2-7; TRBD1 aligns across 8 bases. What was sequenced was memory CD8+ T cells sorted from blood. Stated subset: CD45RO+ cells pooled with CCR7-negative TemRA cells. This sequence originates from a woman between 25 and 40 years old in good health. The CDR3 sequence is CASSQVLGTGGDEQYF. CDR3 DNA sequence: TGTGCCAGCAGCCAAGTCCTGGGGACAGGCGGGGACGAGCAGTACTTC.